This T cell receptor beta chain was identified during a study of human T cells and chemical hapten exposure. This CDR3 spans 13 amino acids. V was shortened by 8 bases and J by 0 bases, with 8 bases between the two germline ends. Germline-derived CDR1 and CDR2 are ENHRY and SYGVKD. TCRdb reprocessed the RACE reads via MiXCR and lists one record per CDR3 protein. The table lists 180,000 or so distinct CDR3 sequences, under 25% of them singletons. Study-level findings and limits: As patch test score rose, PT1 expanded TCR counts tended to rise as well. DPC sensitization produced no change in TCRs with frequency above 1 in 1000.

Noted time point: patch test 1, 2 weeks after DPC sensitization. Treatment in this sample: therapeutic diphenylcyclopropenone sensitization with weekly scalp DPC. Unfractionated whole blood yielded the extracted total RNA. This clonotype turned up a few times. The target antigen is unknown. The chain uses TRBV10-3 and TRBJ2-1; a possible D gene is TRBD2 (5 bases). This material consisted of whole blood, taken in connection with sensitization to the hapten diphenylcyclopropenone (DPC). The sequence was obtained from a woman in her fifties or sixties with alopecia areata. Some clones in this sample may be carry-over from other donors' samples. The CDR3 region has the DNA TGTGCCATCCGGGATAGCTCCTACAATGAGCAGTTCTTC. It translates to CAIRDSSYNEQFF.